Below are 18 T cell receptor beta chains sequenced from a single sample in a study of blood T cell repertoires in COVID-19. Produced via immunoSEQ multiplex PCR; TCRdb's table is partial and in-frame only. The data hold over 100,000 clones, with about 89% observed a single time. The material sequenced was peripheral blood. These receptors were collected from a woman in her 70s with COVID-19, enrolled during active disease.

The J gene is TRBJ1-3, the V gene TRBV29-1; maybe TRBD1 (5 bases). The CDR3 contains 14 residues. In germline, CDR1 is SQVTM, CDR2 ANQGSEA. V lost 2 bases to trimming and J lost 0 bases, with 8 bases between them. The CDR3 DNA follows: TGCAGCGTTGAACCAGGGCGCTCTGGAAACACCATATATTTT. This gives the protein CSVEPGRSGNTIYF.

A few counts support this clone. This chain uses TRBV9 with TRBJ1-1, with 9 positions matching TRBD1. Per germline, CDR1 SGDLS and CDR2 YYNGEE. The CDR3 runs to 16 residues. Losses at the gene ends were 3 bases for V and 1 base for J; bases not matched to a gene: 7. The CDR3 sequence is CASSAGTGKGNTEAFF. The CDR3 DNA reads TGTGCCAGCAGCGCCGGGACAGGGAAAGGGAACACTGAAGCTTTCTTT. The whole variable domain, filled in from reference TRBV9 and TRBJ1-1, reads DSGVTQTPKHLITATGQRVTLRCSPRSGDLSVYWYQQSLDQGLQFLIQYYNGEERAKGNILERFSAQQFPDLHSELNLSSLELGDSALYFCASSAGTGKGNTEAFFGQGTRLTVV.

The chain combines TRBV7-8 with TRBJ2-3, with TRBD1 matching 7 bases. The CDR3 contains 14 residues. CDR1 is SGHVS, CDR2 FQNEAQ, per germline. V shed 5 bases, J shed 4 bases, and the junction held 6 bases outside the gene matches. The CDR3 bases are TGTGCCAGCAGCCGAGGGGGCTCGGCAGATACGCAGTATTTT. Translation gives CASSRGGSADTQYF.

The gene calls are TRBV5-1 and TRBJ1-1; possible D gene TRBD1, 6 bases. Trimming took off 1 base at V and 6 bases at J, with 13 bases between the two ends. The CDR3 sequence is 14 residues long. Germline V lookup: CDR1 SGHRS, CDR2 YFSETQ. CDR3 in amino acids: CASSLMGAEAEAFF. The CDR3 coding sequence is TGCGCCAGCAGCTTGATGGGGGCTGAGGCTGAAGCTTTCTTT.

Here the CDR3 DNA reads TGTGCCAGCAGCCCGAGGACAGGGGCCAACTATAGCTCCTACGAGCAGTACTTC. It codes for CASSPRTGANYSSYEQYF. The chain links TRBV7-2 to TRBJ2-7; TRBD1 aligns across 9 bases. The CDR3 contains 18 residues. Trimming took 5 bases from V and 0 from J; bases not matched to a gene: 14. Germline V gene data show CDR1 as SGHTA and CDR2 as FQGNSA.

J is TRBJ2-7 and V is TRBV2; the D gene is possibly TRBD2 (5 bases). Per the germline V gene, CDR1 is SNHLY and CDR2 is FYNNEI. The V and J ends lost 6 bases and 3 bases respectively, with 15 bases between them. This CDR3 is 14 amino acids long. CDR3 protein: CASREVGSFYEQYF. The CDR3 nucleotides are TGTGCCAGCAGAGAGGTAGGGAGCTTCTACGAGCAGTACTTC.

J is TRBJ2-3 and V is TRBV6-4; 9 bases are a match to TRBD2. Germline trimming cut 5 bases from V and 0 bases from J; bases unmatched to any gene: 3. CDR3 size: 15 residues. The V gene's germline CDR1 is MRHNA and CDR2 SNTAGT. This chain's CDR3 is CASSLLAGSTDTQYF. Written as DNA, the CDR3 is TGTGCCAGCAGTTTACTAGCGGGCAGCACAGATACGCAGTATTTT.

This chain's CDR3 is CASKTTGAAGGYTF. The CDR3 DNA is TGTGCCAGCAAAACGACAGGCGCGGCGGGCGGCTACACCTTC. This chain uses TRBV28 with TRBJ1-2, with TRBD1 as a possible D gene (6 bases). Trimming removed 7 bases from V and 8 bases from J, with 20 bases in between. The CDR3 is 14 amino acids. Germline CDR1 reads MDHEN; CDR2 reads SYDVKM.

The rearrangement uses TRBV6-1 and TRBJ1-4; TRBD1 might be the D (5 bases). In germline, CDR1 is MNHNS, CDR2 SASEGT. This CDR3 spans 12 amino acids. Trimming pared 7 bases from V and 7 bases from J, leaving 10 bases between. In DNA form, the CDR3 reads TGTGCCAGCACAGGGTCTAGTGAAAAACTGTTTTTT. This translates into CASTGSSEKLFF.

The chain uses TRBV10-3 and TRBJ2-2; TRBD1 might be the D (5 bases). The CDR3 has 17 amino acids. The germline V gene has CDR1 ENHRY and CDR2 SYGVKD. V lost 5 bases and J lost 6, with 22 bases in between. The DNA of the CDR3 is TGTGCCATCAGTCGAGTTCAGGGTTTTAATAGTCCCGGGGAGCTGTTTTTT. Translated, it gives CAISRVQGFNSPGELFF.

The rearrangement uses TRBV28 and TRBJ1-4; TRBD1 matches 7 bases. This CDR3 region has 16 residues. J gave up 14 bases and V 4 bases, and 19 bases lay outside the gene matches. CDR1 is MDHEN, CDR2 SYDVKM, per germline. The CDR3 here is CASSSPPGQLMKGLFF. The CDR3 DNA reads TGTGCCAGCAGTTCCCCCCCGGGACAGCTAATGAAGGGCCTGTTTTTT.

As to this clone: This may be a read error, as it is one base from a much larger clone. V usage is TRBV7-3 and J usage is TRBJ1-1; D is undetermined. Per the germline V gene, CDR1 is SGHTA and CDR2 is FQGTGA. Trimming removed 2 bases at V and 0 bases at J, with 4 bases between. The CDR3 runs 13 residues. The CDR3 spells CASSLSMNTEAFF. CDR3 coding DNA: TGTGCCAGCAGCTTATCTATGAACACTGAAGCTTTCTTT. Complete variable domain (other parts from reference TRBV7-3 and TRBJ1-1): GAGVSQTPSNKVTEKGKYVELRCDPISGHTALYWYRQSLGQGPEFLIYFQGTGAADDSGLPNDRFFAVRPEGSVSTLKIQRTERGDSAVYLCASSLSMNTEAFFGQGTRLTVV.

The chain joins TRBV7-7 to TRBJ2-2; no firm D call. With 3 bases removed from V and 1 base from J, the gap between germline ends came to 3 bases. The CDR3 runs 13 residues. In germline, CDR1 is SSHAT, CDR2 FNYEAQ (reference sequence). The CDR3 here is CASSFLNTGELFF. Here the CDR3 DNA reads TGTGCCAGCAGCTTTCTGAACACCGGGGAGCTGTTTTTT. Full variable domain (missing parts from reference TRBV7-7 and TRBJ2-2): GAGVSQSPRYKVTKRGQDVTLRCDPISSHATLYWYQQALGQGPEFLTYFNYEAQPDKSGLPSDRFSAERPEGSISTLTIQRTEQRDSAMYRCASSFLNTGELFFGEGSRLTVL.

V usage is TRBV7-3 and J usage is TRBJ2-2; 8 bases line up with TRBD1. The germline V gene encodes CDR1 SGHTA and CDR2 FQGTGA. V shed 7 bases, J shed 0 bases, and the junction held 4 bases outside the gene matches. This CDR3 region has 15 residues. The CDR3 here is CASTPDRANTGELFF. CDR3 nucleotides: TGTGCCAGCACCCCGGACAGGGCGAACACCGGGGAGCTGTTTTTT.

The chain joins TRBV9 to TRBJ1-5; no definite D call. Germline V gene data show CDR1 as SGDLS and CDR2 as YYNGEE. This CDR3 has 13 amino acids. V was cut by 3 bases and J by 5 bases, with 9 bases left in between. DNA for the CDR3: TGTGCCAGCAGCGGCGACATATATCAGCCCCAGCATTTT. Amino acids: CASSGDIYQPQHF.

V and J are TRBV6-6 and TRBJ2-5; 13 nucleotides agree with TRBD2. V trimming: 6 bases; J trimming: 4 bases; junction bases outside the gene matches: 5. This CDR3 comprises 15 residues. The germline V gene encodes CDR1 MNHNY and CDR2 SVGAGI (reference sequence). CDR3 DNA: TGTGCCAGCAGAACTAGCGGGGGGGCCGCAGAGACCCAGTACTTC. Residues: CASRTSGGAAETQYF.

This clone showed up just once. The chain carries TRBV7-6 and TRBJ1-6, with 10 nucleotides matching TRBD1. CDR1 is SGHVS and CDR2 is FNYEAQ in the germline V gene. CDR3 length: 17 residues. The junction had 4 bases not matched to a gene; V was cut back by 1 base and J by 4 bases. The CDR3 spells CASSLVSGQGYNSPLHF. CDR3 nucleotides: TGTGCCAGCAGCTTAGTTTCGGGACAGGGGTATAATTCACCCCTCCACTTT.

The chain is built from TRBV27 and TRBJ1-1; no reliable D call. The CDR3 length is 13 residues. CDR1 is MNHEY, CDR2 SMNVEV, per germline (reference sequence). The ends were cut back, 5 bases at V and 2 bases at J, with 9 bases in the middle. The CDR3 spells CASSPYANTEAFF. In nucleotides, the CDR3 is TGTGCCAGCAGTCCCTACGCAAACACTGAAGCTTTCTTT.